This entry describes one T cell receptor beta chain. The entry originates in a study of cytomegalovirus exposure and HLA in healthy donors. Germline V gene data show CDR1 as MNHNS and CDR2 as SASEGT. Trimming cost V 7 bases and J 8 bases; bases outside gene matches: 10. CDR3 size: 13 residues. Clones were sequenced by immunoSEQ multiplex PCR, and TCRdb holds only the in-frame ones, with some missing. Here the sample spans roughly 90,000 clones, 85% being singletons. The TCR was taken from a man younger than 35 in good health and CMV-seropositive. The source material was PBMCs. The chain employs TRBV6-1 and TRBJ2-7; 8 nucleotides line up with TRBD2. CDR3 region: CASIGTRGTQQYF. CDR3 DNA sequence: TGTGCCAGCATTGGGACTAGAGGGACTCAGCAGTACTTC.